Below, one TCR beta chain is given with its context. The antigen is unknown. One end of the junction varies from germline; a read error may be responsible. CDR3 length equals 13 residues. Germline lookup yields CDR1 SEHNR and CDR2 FQNEAQ (reference sequence). These data are taken from a study of cytomegalovirus exposure and HLA in healthy donors. Study-level findings and limits: Sequencing likely caused a cluster of highly shared sequence variants.

Every donor was a healthy person donating bone marrow. The PCR ran on 60 Vbeta and 13 Jbeta primers. This table comes from immunoSEQ multiplex PCR, and its TCRdb copy is limited to in-frame clones, with some not included. The repertoire holds some 140,000 clones, roughly three quarters seen once, with around 7.2% in the top ten. V gene TRBV7-9 combines with J gene TRBJ2-3, with D perhaps matching TRBD2 (5 bases). The sequencing input was PBMCs. The TCR was taken from a man aged 25-45 years in good health and CMV-seropositive. CDR3: CSSSIIATDTQYF. The DNA for the CDR3 is TGTTCCAGCAGCATCATAGCGACAGATACGCAGTATTTT.